These T cell receptor beta chains were read from a single sample in a study of shared clonotypes between healthy human individuals. Method: immunoSEQ multiplex PCR; TCRdb's copy keeps in-frame clones and lacks some. The sample has about 2.3 million clones, roughly 93% seen once. The material sequenced was naive CD4+ T cells from PBMCs. Source of these receptors: a man aged 18 to 30 in good health. Some clones in this sample may be carry-over from other donors' samples. Both conserved end residues are part of each CDR3. A D gene is named only where the DNA matches it firmly. Size tells how often a clone was seen (once, few, many) or the class of an expanded clone, and some rows leave it out.

abundance	len	v_gene	j_gene	d_gene	CDR3nt	CDR3aa
NA	14	TRBV7-9	TRBJ2-3	TRBD1	TGTGCCAGCAGCCGGGACAGGGGGCAAGATACGCAGTATTTT	CASSRDRGQDTQYF
NA	14	TRBV5-1	TRBJ2-3	TRBD2	TGCGCCAGCAGCTCTAGCGGGAGTTCAGATACGCAGTATTTT	CASSSSGSSDTQYF
NA	11	TRBV12-5	TRBJ1-4	NA	TGTGCTAGTGGGCAGACAGAAAAACTGTTTTTT	CASGQTEKLFF
NA	14	TRBV7-2	TRBJ2-3	TRBD1	TGTGCCAGCAGCTTACTAGGGGGCAAAGATACGCAGTATTTT	CASSLLGGKDTQYF
once	15	TRBV25-1	TRBJ2-7	TRBD2	TGTGCCAGCAAGTGGGGAGGGGACGGCCACTACGAGCAGTACTTC	CASKWGGDGHYEQYF
NA	13	TRBV11-1	TRBJ2-3	TRBD2	TGTGCCAGCACGAACTTGTCTAGCGGGACGCAGTATTTT	CASTNLSSGTQYF
NA	15	TRBV11-2	TRBJ2-7	TRBD2	TGTGCCAGCAGACCACCTAGCGGGAGTTACTACGAGCAGTACTTC	CASRPPSGSYYEQYF
NA	13	TRBV30	TRBJ1-2	NA	TGTGCCTGGAGTAACGGCAGTCACTATGGCTACACCTTC	CAWSNGSHYGYTF
NA	15	TRBV28	TRBJ2-7	TRBD1	TGTGCCAGCAGTCCGCGACAGGGAAGCTCCTACGAGCAGTACTTC	CASSPRQGSSYEQYF
NA	16	TRBV28	TRBJ2-3	NA	TGTGCCAGCACAACACTGACGGGCAGACCCACAGATACGCAGTATTTT	CASTTLTGRPTDTQYF
NA	16	TRBV7-8	TRBJ2-3	NA	TGTGCCAGCAGCTTAGGTTCATCGGGGAGGACAGATACGCAGTATTTT	CASSLGSSGRTDTQYF
NA	18	TRBV9	TRBJ2-1	TRBD2	TGTGCCAGCAGCGGGGGACTAGCGGCTGAAAGCTCCTACAATGAGCAGTTCTTC	CASSGGLAAESSYNEQFF
NA	16	TRBV28	TRBJ1-5	NA	TGTGCCAGCAGTTTTAGATCCAGGGGTTCGGGTCAGCCCCAGCATTTT	CASSFRSRGSGQPQHF
NA	17	TRBV6-4	TRBJ1-5	TRBD1	TGTGCCAGCAGTGACTCAGCGCGACAGGGGGTTTCTCAGCCCCAGCATTTT	CASSDSARQGVSQPQHF
NA	13	TRBV5-1	TRBJ2-5	NA	TGCGCCAGCAGCACGGAGGGACAAGAGACCCAGTACTTC	CASSTEGQETQYF
NA	14	TRBV5-4	TRBJ1-4	NA	TGTGCCAGCAGCGAGGGAGGAACTAATGAAAAACTGTTTTTT	CASSEGGTNEKLFF
NA	13	TRBV7-9	TRBJ2-7	NA	TGTGCCAGCAGCTTAGCGACCCCCTACGAGCAGTACTTC	CASSLATPYEQYF
NA	13	TRBV6-5	TRBJ1-2	NA	TGTGCCAGCAGTTATGAGCTTTACTCGATTTACACCTTC	CASSYELYSIYTF
few	13	TRBV28	TRBJ2-7	NA	TGTGCCAGCAGTTTGCCAGGGACCTACGAGCAGTACTTC	CASSLPGTYEQYF